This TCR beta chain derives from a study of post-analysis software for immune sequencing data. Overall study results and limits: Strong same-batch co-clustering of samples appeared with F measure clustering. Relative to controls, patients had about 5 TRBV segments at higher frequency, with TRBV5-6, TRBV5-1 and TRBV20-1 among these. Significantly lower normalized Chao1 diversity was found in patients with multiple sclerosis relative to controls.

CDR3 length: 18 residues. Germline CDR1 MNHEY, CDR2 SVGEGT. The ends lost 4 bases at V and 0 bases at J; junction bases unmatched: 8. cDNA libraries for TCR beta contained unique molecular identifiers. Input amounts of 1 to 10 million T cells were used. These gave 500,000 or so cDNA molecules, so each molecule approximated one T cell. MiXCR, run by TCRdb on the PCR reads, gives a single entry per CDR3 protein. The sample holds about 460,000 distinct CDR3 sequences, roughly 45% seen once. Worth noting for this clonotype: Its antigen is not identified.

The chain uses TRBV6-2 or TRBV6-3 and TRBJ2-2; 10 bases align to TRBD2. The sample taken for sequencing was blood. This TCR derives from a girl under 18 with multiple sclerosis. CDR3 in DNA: TGTGCCAGCAGTTCCTGGACTAGCGGACAAACGAACACCGGGGAGCTGTTTTTT. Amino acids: CASSSWTSGQTNTGELFF.